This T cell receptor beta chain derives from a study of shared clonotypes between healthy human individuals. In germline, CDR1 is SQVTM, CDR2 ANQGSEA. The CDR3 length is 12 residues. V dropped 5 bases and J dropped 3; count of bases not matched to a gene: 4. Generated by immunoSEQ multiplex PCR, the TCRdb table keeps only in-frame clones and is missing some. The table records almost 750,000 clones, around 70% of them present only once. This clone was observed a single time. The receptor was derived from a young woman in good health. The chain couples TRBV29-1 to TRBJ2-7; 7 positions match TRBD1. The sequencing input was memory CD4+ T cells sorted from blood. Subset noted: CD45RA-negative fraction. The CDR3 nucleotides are TGCAGCGTTAGGGACAGCGGCTACGAGCAGTACTTC. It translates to CSVRDSGYEQYF.